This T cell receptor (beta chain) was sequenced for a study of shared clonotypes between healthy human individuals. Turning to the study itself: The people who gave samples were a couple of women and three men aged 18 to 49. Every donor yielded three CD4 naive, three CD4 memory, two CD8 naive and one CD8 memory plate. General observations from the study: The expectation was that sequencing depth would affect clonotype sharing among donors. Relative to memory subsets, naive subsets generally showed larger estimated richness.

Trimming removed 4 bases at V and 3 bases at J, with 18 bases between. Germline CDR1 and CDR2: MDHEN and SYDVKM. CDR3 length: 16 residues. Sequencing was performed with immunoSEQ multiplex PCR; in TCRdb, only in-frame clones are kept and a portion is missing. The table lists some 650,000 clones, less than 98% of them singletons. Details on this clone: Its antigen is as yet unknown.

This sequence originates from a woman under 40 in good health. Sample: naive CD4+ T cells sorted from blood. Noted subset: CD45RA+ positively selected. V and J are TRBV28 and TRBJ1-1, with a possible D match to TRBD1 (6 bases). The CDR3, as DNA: TGTGCCAGCAGTTGGGGGGGCCAGGTAGGGTACACTGAAGCTTTCTTT. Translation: CASSWGGQVGYTEAFF.